This paragraph reports one TCR beta chain. These data belong to a study of blood T cell repertoires in COVID-19. Study in general: Researchers got acute and convalescent COVID-19 samples from the United States, Italy and Spain. In each case, the material was cDNA or gDNA derived from T cells, B-cell-depleted T cells, or PBMCs.

The assay was immunoSEQ multiplex PCR, and TCRdb's table has in-frame clones only and misses some. The repertoire consists of around 300,000 clones, with about 90% occurring once and the leading ten covering roughly 3.7%. Germline values: CDR1 SGHKS, CDR2 YYEKEE (reference sequence). CDR3 length: 17 residues. V dropped 3 bases and J dropped 6 bases, with 23 bases sitting between them. The sequence was obtained from a woman aged 40 to 50 with acute or convalescent COVID-19. V gene TRBV5-5 combines with J gene TRBJ2-3; D gene unclear. The sequenced sample consisted of peripheral blood. In DNA, the CDR3 is TGTGCCAGCAGCTCCGCCCTGGGCCATTATTCTTCGGATACGCAGTATTTT. Its protein product is CASSSALGHYSSDTQYF.